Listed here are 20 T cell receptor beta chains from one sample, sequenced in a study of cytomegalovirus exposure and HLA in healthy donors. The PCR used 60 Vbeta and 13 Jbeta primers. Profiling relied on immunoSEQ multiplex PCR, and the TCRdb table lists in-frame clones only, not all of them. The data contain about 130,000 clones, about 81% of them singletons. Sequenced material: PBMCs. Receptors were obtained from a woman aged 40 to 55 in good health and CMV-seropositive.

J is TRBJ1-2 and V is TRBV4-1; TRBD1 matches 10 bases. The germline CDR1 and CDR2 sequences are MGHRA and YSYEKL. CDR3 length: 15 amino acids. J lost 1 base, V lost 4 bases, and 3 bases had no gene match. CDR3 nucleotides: TGCGCCAGCAGCCCGGGACAGGGGATTAACTATGGCTACACCTTC. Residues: CASSPGQGINYGYTF.

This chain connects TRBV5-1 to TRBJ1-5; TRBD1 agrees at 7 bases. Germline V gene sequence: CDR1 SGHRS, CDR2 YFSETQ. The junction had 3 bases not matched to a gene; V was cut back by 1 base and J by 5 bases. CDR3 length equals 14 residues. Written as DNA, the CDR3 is TGCGCCAGCAGCTTGAGCCAGGGGGATCAGCCCCAGCATTTT. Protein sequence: CASSLSQGDQPQHF.

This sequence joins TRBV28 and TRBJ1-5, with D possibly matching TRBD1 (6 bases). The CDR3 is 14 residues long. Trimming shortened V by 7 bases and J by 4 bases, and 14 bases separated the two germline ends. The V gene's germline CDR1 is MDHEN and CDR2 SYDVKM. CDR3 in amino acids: CASTTGQTNQPQHF. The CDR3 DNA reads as TGTGCCAGCACAACTGGACAGACGAATCAGCCCCAGCATTTT.

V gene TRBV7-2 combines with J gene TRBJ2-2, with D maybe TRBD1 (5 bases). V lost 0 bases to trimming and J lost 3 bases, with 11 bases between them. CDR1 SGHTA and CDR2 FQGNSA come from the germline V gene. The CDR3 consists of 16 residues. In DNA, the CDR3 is TGTGCCAGCAGCTTAGCAAGGCAGGGATACACCGGGGAGCTGTTTTTT. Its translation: CASSLARQGYTGELFF.

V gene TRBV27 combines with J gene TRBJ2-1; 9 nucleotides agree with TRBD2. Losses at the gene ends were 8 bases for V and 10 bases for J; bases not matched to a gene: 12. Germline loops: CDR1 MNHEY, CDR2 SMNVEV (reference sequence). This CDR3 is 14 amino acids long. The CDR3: CASSRREGLGEQFF. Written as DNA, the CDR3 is TGTGCCAGCTCACGGCGGGAGGGCCTAGGGGAGCAGTTCTTC.

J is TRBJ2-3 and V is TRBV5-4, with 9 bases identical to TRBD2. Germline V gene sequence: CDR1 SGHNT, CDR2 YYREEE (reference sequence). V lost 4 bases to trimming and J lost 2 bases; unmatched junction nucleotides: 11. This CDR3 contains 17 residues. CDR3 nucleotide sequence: TGTGCCAGCAGCCTTCTGACTAGCGGTTTTCACACAGATACGCAGTATTTT. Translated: CASSLLTSGFHTDTQYF.

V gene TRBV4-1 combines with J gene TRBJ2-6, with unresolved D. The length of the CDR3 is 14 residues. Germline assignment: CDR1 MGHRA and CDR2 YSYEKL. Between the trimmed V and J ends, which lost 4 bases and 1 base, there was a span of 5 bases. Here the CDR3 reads CASSPLSGANVLTF. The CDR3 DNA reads TGCGCCAGCAGCCCTCTTTCTGGGGCCAACGTCCTGACTTTC.

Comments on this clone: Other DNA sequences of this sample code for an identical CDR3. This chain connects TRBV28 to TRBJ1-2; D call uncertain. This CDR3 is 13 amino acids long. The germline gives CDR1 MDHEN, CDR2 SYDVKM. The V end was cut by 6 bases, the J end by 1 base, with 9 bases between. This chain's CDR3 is CASSLPVNYGYTF. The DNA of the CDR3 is TGTGCCAGCAGCCTTCCAGTTAACTATGGCTACACCTTC.

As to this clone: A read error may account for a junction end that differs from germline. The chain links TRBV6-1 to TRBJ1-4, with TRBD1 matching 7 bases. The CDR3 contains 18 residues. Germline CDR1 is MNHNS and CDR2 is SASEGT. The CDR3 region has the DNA TGTGCCAGCAGTGTCCTCGGACAGGCGGGGTCAATGAATGTAAAACTGTTTTTT. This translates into CASSVLGQAGSMNVKLFF.

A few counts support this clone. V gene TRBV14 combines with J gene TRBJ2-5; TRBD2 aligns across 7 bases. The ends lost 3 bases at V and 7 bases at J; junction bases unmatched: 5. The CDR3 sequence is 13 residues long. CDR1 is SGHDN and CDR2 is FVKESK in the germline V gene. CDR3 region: CASSQISGGTQYF. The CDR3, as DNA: TGTGCCAGCAGCCAGATATCGGGAGGGACCCAGTACTTC.

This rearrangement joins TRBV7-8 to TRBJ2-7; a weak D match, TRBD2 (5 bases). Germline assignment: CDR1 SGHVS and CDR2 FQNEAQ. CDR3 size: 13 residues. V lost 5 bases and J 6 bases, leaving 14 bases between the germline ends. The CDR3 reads CASSRELVREQYF. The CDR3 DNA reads TGTGCCAGCAGCCGAGAACTAGTACGCGAGCAGTACTTC.

For the CDR3, the DNA is TGTGCCACCAGCAGAACAGGCTACGAGCAGTACTTC. Translated, it gives CATSRTGYEQYF. The chain combines TRBV15 with TRBJ2-7, with a weak D call TRBD1 (5 bases). CDR1 LNHNV and CDR2 YYDKDF come from the germline V gene (reference sequence). Trimming left V 2 bases short and J 3 bases short, with 5 bases between. The CDR3 consists of 12 residues. The whole variable domain, remainder taken from reference TRBV15 and TRBJ2-7, is DAMVIQNPRYQVTQFGKPVTLSCSQTLNHNVMYWYQQKSSQAPKLLFHYYDKDFNNEADTPDNFQSRRPNTSFCFLDIRSPGLGDTAMYLCATSRTGYEQYFGPGTRLTVT.

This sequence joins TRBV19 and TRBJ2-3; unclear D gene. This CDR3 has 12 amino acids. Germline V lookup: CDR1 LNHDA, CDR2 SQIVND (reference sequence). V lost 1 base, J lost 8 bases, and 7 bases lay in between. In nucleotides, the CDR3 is TGTGCCAGTAGTATAGCTGGCAGTACGCAGTATTTT. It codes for CASSIAGSTQYF.

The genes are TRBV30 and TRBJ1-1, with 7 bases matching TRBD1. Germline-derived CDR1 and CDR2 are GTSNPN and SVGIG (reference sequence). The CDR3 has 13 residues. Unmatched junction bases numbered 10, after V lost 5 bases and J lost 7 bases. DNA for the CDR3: TGTGCCTGGTGGGGCAAACAGGGGAGTGAAGCTTTCTTT. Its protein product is CAWWGKQGSEAFF.

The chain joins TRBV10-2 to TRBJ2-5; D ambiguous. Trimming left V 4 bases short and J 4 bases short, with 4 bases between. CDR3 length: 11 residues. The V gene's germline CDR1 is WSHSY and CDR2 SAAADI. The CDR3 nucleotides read TGCGCCAGCAGTGTTCTAGAGACCCAGTACTTC. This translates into CASSVLETQYF.

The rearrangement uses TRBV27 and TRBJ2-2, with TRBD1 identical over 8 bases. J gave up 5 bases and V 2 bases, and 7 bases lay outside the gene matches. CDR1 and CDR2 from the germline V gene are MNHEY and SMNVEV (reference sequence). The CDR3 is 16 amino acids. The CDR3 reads CASSLRQGALTGELFF. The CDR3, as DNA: TGTGCCAGCAGTTTACGTCAGGGGGCGCTAACCGGGGAGCTGTTTTTT.

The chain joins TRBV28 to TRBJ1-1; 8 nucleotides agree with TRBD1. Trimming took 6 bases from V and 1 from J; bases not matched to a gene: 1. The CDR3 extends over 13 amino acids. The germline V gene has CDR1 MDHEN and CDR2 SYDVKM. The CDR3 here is CASRDRANTEAFF. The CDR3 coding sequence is TGTGCCAGCAGGGACAGGGCGAACACTGAAGCTTTCTTT. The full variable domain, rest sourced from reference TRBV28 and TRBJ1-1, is DVKVTQSSRYLVKRTGEKVFLECVQDMDHENMFWYRQDPGLGLRLIYFSYDVKMKEKGDIPEGYSVSREKKERFSLILESASTNQTSMYLCASRDRANTEAFFGQGTRLTVV.

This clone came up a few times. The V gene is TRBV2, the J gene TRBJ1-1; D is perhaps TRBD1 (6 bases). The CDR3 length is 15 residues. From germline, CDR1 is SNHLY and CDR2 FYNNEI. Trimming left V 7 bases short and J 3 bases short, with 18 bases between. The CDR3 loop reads CASMGGATQDTEAFF. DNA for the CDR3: TGTGCCAGCATGGGGGGGGCTACCCAAGACACTGAAGCTTTCTTT.

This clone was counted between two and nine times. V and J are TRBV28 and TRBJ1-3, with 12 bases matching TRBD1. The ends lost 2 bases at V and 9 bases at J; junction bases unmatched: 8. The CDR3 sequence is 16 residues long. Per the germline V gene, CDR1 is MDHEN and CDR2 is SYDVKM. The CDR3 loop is CASSLPGQGASGTIYF. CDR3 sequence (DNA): TGTGCCAGCAGTTTACCGGGACAGGGGGCATCGGGCACCATATATTTT.

The CDR3 DNA reads TGCGCCAGCAGCGTCCTAGCGGCCTGGGGGCCAGATACGCAGTATTTT. Amino acid sequence: CASSVLAAWGPDTQYF. This chain links TRBV10-2 with TRBJ2-3; the D gene is possibly TRBD2 (7 bases). Germline V gene sequence: CDR1 WSHSY, CDR2 SAAADI. Trimming took 6 bases from V and 4 from J, leaving 20 bases between them. CDR3 length equals 16 residues.